This is a list of T cell receptor beta chains from one sample in a study of regulatory T cells in long-lasting Graves disease. TCRdb re-called the multiplex PCR reads through MiXCR, storing one row per CDR3 protein. The table includes a few hundred thousand distinct CDR3 sequences, about a fifth detected once. The sample was peripheral blood mononuclear cells (PBMCs), taken when the disease was refractory, from a patient treated with antithyroid drugs. The receptors derive from a female donor with Graves disease. CDR3s include the opening cysteine and the closing phenylalanine or tryptophan. The D gene is left open where the match is weak. Clone size is not always given. Where it is, it says once, few, many or a class for expanded clones.

length: 14; J: TRBJ2-7; D: NA; V: TRBV5-8; size: NA; CDR3: CASSLQGFAYEQYF; DNA: TGTGCCAGCAGCTTACAGGGTTTCGCCTACGAGCAGTACTTC
length: 17; J: TRBJ1-2; D: NA; V: TRBV9; size: NA; CDR3: CASSLEGSTPTNYGYTF; DNA: TGTGCCAGCAGCCTCGAAGGTTCCACCCCTACTAACTATGGCTACACCTTC
length: 17; J: TRBJ2-7; D: TRBD1; V: TRBV7-6; size: NA; CDR3: CASSQFGGTGDNYEQYF; DNA: TGTGCCAGCAGCCAGTTCGGGGGGACAGGGGACAACTACGAGCAGTACTTC
length: 14; J: TRBJ1-1; D: TRBD1; V: TRBV2; size: many; CDR3: CASSETGLRTEAFF; DNA: TGTGCCAGCAGTGAGACAGGGTTGCGCACTGAAGCTTTCTTT
length: 14; J: TRBJ2-5; D: NA; V: TRBV27; size: many; CDR3: CASRENGPQETQYF; DNA: TGTGCCAGCAGAGAAAACGGGCCGCAAGAGACCCAGTACTTC
length: 16; J: TRBJ1-1; D: NA; V: TRBV3-1; size: few; CDR3: CASSHLPGQPNTEAFF; DNA: TGTGCCAGCAGCCACCTTCCCGGACAGCCGAACACTGAAGCTTTCTTT
length: 15; J: TRBJ1-2; D: NA; V: TRBV10-3; size: few; CDR3: CASSTASGGAYGYTF; DNA: TGTGCCAGCAGTACTGCTTCGGGGGGGGCCTATGGCTACACCTTC
length: 16; J: TRBJ2-5; D: TRBD2; V: TRBV20-1; size: NA; CDR3: CSARVGDSGSLETQYF; DNA: TGCAGTGCTAGAGTGGGGGATAGCGGGAGCTTGGAGACCCAGTACTTC
length: 15; J: TRBJ1-1; D: TRBD1; V: TRBV4-3; size: few; CDR3: CASSHLTGADTEAFF; DNA: TGCGCCAGCAGCCACCTAACAGGGGCTGACACTGAAGCTTTCTTT
length: 14; J: TRBJ1-2; D: TRBD1; V: TRBV6-1; size: many; CDR3: CASSPGGRGYGYTF; DNA: TGTGCCAGCAGCCCAGGGGGCCGTGGCTATGGCTACACCTTC
length: 15; J: TRBJ2-2; D: NA; V: TRBV7-9; size: few; CDR3: CASSPGERRTGELFF; DNA: TGTGCCAGCAGCCCCGGGGAGCGTAGGACCGGGGAGCTGTTTTTT
length: 16; J: TRBJ2-2; D: TRBD1; V: TRBV12-3/TRBV12-4; size: many; CDR3: CASSSPRDSYTGELFF; DNA: TGTGCCAGCAGTTCCCCCCGGGACAGTTACACCGGGGAGCTGTTTTTT
length: 12; J: TRBJ2-5; D: NA; V: TRBV12-3/TRBV12-4; size: many; CDR3: CASSHNQETQYF; DNA: TGTGCCAGCAGTCATAATCAGGAGACCCAGTACTTC
length: 18; J: TRBJ2-7; D: TRBD2; V: TRBV12-5; size: few; CDR3: CASGLALSGLVPSYEQYF; DNA: TGTGCTAGTGGTTTGGCCCTCTCGGGACTAGTGCCTTCCTACGAGCAGTACTTC
length: 15; J: TRBJ1-1; D: NA; V: TRBV24-1; size: few; CDR3: CATSDPQGPGTEAFF; DNA: TGTGCCACCAGTGACCCCCAGGGTCCCGGCACTGAAGCTTTCTTT
length: 16; J: TRBJ2-4; D: NA; V: TRBV25-1; size: NA; CDR3: CASSDPRAGSAGIQYF; DNA: TGTGCCAGCAGCGACCCAAGGGCGGGGAGTGCGGGCATTCAGTACTTC
length: 14; J: TRBJ1-6; D: NA; V: TRBV28; size: many; CDR3: CASLDSLYNSPLHF; DNA: TGTGCCAGTCTCGACAGTCTCTATAATTCACCCCTCCACTTT
length: 13; J: TRBJ1-2; D: NA; V: TRBV20-1; size: many; CDR3: CSASKGGNYGYTF; DNA: TGCAGTGCTAGCAAAGGGGGTAACTATGGCTACACCTTC
length: 15; J: TRBJ1-5; D: NA; V: TRBV28; size: NA; CDR3: CASSFGQIVNQPQHF; DNA: TGTGCCAGCAGTTTTGGGCAGATTGTAAATCAGCCCCAGCATTTT
length: 14; J: TRBJ1-6; D: NA; V: TRBV2; size: many; CDR3: CASRSGGENSPLHF; DNA: TGTGCCAGTCGGTCGGGCGGTGAAAATTCACCCCTCCACTTT
length: 11; J: TRBJ2-3; D: NA; V: TRBV6-2/TRBV6-3; size: few; CDR3: CASTADGTQYF; DNA: TGTGCCAGCACCGCCGATGGGACGCAGTATTTT
length: 13; J: TRBJ2-3; D: TRBD1; V: TRBV7-8; size: NA; CDR3: CASSLGGDRGKNF; DNA: TGTGCCAGCAGCTTAGGAGGGGACAGGGGTAAGAATTTT
length: 17; J: TRBJ2-3; D: TRBD1; V: TRBV7-9; size: NA; CDR3: CASSKVGIDRATDTQYF; DNA: TGTGCCAGCAGCAAGGTTGGAATTGACAGGGCGACAGATACGCAGTATTTT
length: 12; J: TRBJ2-5; D: NA; V: TRBV20-1; size: NA; CDR3: CSASLEGGTQYF; DNA: TGCAGTGCTAGTTTAGAAGGAGGGACCCAGTACTTC
length: 13; J: TRBJ1-2; D: NA; V: TRBV9; size: NA; CDR3: CASSVSGNYGYTF; DNA: TGTGCCAGCAGCGTAAGCGGTAACTATGGCTACACCTTC
length: 15; J: TRBJ1-2; D: NA; V: TRBV19; size: few; CDR3: CASNPGQALLYGYTF; DNA: TGTGCCAGTAACCCGGGGCAGGCGCTCCTCTATGGCTACACCTTC
length: 14; J: TRBJ2-2; D: NA; V: TRBV27; size: NA; CDR3: CASSEGVDTGELFF; DNA: TGTGCCAGCAGTGAGGGGGTGGACACCGGGGAGCTGTTTTTT
length: 15; J: TRBJ1-5; D: TRBD1; V: TRBV24-1; size: few; CDR3: CATGSGTAENQPQHF; DNA: TGTGCCACCGGTTCCGGGACAGCCGAAAATCAGCCCCAGCATTTT
length: 15; J: TRBJ1-1; D: NA; V: TRBV12-5; size: many; CDR3: CASGLTGTADTEAFF; DNA: TGTGCTAGTGGTTTGACCGGGACCGCGGACACTGAAGCTTTCTTT
length: 14; J: TRBJ2-5; D: NA; V: TRBV6-1; size: many; CDR3: CASTQTTAQETQYF; DNA: TGTGCCAGCACCCAAACGACAGCGCAAGAGACCCAGTACTTC
length: 12; J: TRBJ2-2; D: TRBD2; V: TRBV27; size: few; CDR3: CASAGGAGELFF; DNA: TGTGCCAGCGCCGGGGGGGCCGGGGAGCTGTTTTTT
length: 17; J: TRBJ1-5; D: TRBD1; V: TRBV12-3/TRBV12-4; size: many; CDR3: CASSLGTGEVDNQPQHF; DNA: TGTGCCAGCAGTTTAGGGACAGGAGAGGTGGACAATCAGCCCCAGCATTTT
length: 14; J: TRBJ1-1; D: NA; V: TRBV15; size: many; CDR3: CATSRVQGRTEAFF; DNA: TGTGCCACCAGTAGAGTGCAGGGTCGGACTGAAGCTTTCTTT
length: 14; J: TRBJ2-4; D: NA; V: TRBV28; size: many; CDR3: CASISRRRKNIQYF; DNA: TGTGCCAGCATCTCGCGGCGCCGAAAAAACATTCAGTACTTC
length: 16; J: TRBJ1-3; D: NA; V: TRBV5-4; size: few; CDR3: CASSPDSGLSGNTIYF; DNA: TGTGCCAGCAGCCCGGACAGCGGCCTCTCTGGAAACACCATATATTTT
length: 10; J: TRBJ1-1; D: NA; V: TRBV20-1; size: NA; CDR3: CSADGGEAFF; DNA: TGCAGTGCTGACGGGGGTGAAGCTTTCTTT
length: 12; J: TRBJ2-7; D: TRBD1; V: TRBV20-1; size: few; CDR3: CSAKTGGHEQYF; DNA: TGCAGTGCCAAGACAGGGGGTCACGAGCAGTACTTC
length: 13; J: TRBJ2-5; D: NA; V: TRBV19; size: NA; CDR3: CAGSIDSEETQYF; DNA: TGTGCCGGTAGTATAGACAGCGAAGAGACCCAGTACTTC
length: 14; J: TRBJ2-7; D: NA; V: TRBV5-1; size: NA; CDR3: CASSLRAGQYEQYF; DNA: TGCGCCAGCAGCTTGCGGGCGGGTCAATACGAGCAGTACTTC
length: 15; J: TRBJ2-1; D: NA; V: TRBV3-1; size: once; CDR3: CASSQDLQGGDEQFF; DNA: TGTGCCAGCAGCCAAGACTTACAGGGAGGCGATGAGCAGTTCTTC
length: 19; J: TRBJ1-5; D: TRBD1; V: TRBV6-2/TRBV6-3; size: few; CDR3: CASSYVGTGGIRPNQPQHF; DNA: TGTGCCAGCAGTTACGTCGGGACAGGGGGTATCCGTCCCAATCAGCCCCAGCATTTT
length: 12; J: TRBJ2-7; D: NA; V: TRBV12-3/TRBV12-4; size: many; CDR3: CASSFEGYEQYF; DNA: TGTGCCAGCAGTTTCGAGGGGTATGAGCAGTACTTC
length: 17; J: TRBJ2-6; D: NA; V: TRBV6-1; size: few; CDR3: CASTQGRTNSGANVLTF; DNA: TGTGCCAGCACCCAGGGTAGGACGAACTCTGGGGCCAACGTCCTGACTTTC
length: 11; J: TRBJ1-1; D: NA; V: TRBV28; size: many; CDR3: CASSTPTEAFF; DNA: TGTGCCAGCAGTACTCCAACAGAAGCTTTCTTT
length: 14; J: TRBJ1-1; D: NA; V: TRBV29-1; size: few; CDR3: CSVKTHILKTEAFF; DNA: TGCAGCGTTAAAACTCATATTTTAAAAACTGAAGCTTTCTTT
length: 15; J: TRBJ1-1; D: NA; V: TRBV20-1; size: few; CDR3: CSARGAGGLNTEAFF; DNA: TGCAGTGCTAGGGGTGCGGGGGGGTTGAACACTGAAGCTTTCTTT
length: 12; J: TRBJ2-7; D: NA; V: TRBV20-1; size: NA; CDR3: CSVYRDRYEQYF; DNA: TGCAGTGTATACAGGGATAGGTACGAGCAGTACTTC
length: 14; J: TRBJ1-2; D: TRBD1; V: TRBV28; size: many; CDR3: CASSPVGQGGGYTF; DNA: TGTGCCAGCAGTCCCGTCGGACAGGGAGGGGGCTACACCTTC
length: 19; J: TRBJ2-7; D: NA; V: TRBV9; size: few; CDR3: CASSVGFRTSDRGTDEQYF; DNA: TGTGCCAGCAGCGTAGGATTCCGGACTAGCGACAGGGGTACGGACGAGCAGTACTTC
length: 14; J: TRBJ2-5; D: NA; V: TRBV3-1; size: many; CDR3: CASSQEGDRVDQYF; DNA: TGTGCCAGCAGCCAAGAGGGAGATAGGGTGGACCAGTACTTC
length: 15; J: TRBJ2-7; D: TRBD1; V: TRBV27; size: NA; CDR3: CASSLTGQDSYEQYF; DNA: TGTGCCAGCAGTCTTACGGGACAGGACTCCTACGAGCAGTACTTC